These 8 T cell receptor beta chains were sequenced from one sample in a study of a mutant IDH1 vaccine in newly diagnosed glioma. Documented time point: week 47, end of study. Each vaccine dose was 300 ug of mutant IDH1 20-mer peptide, with topical imiquimod. Sequencing was performed with immunoSEQ multiplex PCR; in TCRdb, only in-frame clones are kept and a portion is missing. The sample gives some 62,000 clones, roughly four fifths of which show up once; 3.5% to 4.5% is in the top ten. These TCRs are of unknown antigen specificity. The sequenced sample was PBMCs, obtained from a glioma patient whose treatment included an IDH1 peptide vaccine. These receptors all come from a young man with glioma.

V gene TRBV6-6 combines with J gene TRBJ2-7, with D perhaps matching TRBD2 (5 bases). Deletions cut 5 bases from V and 9 bases from J, with 20 bases between. CDR1 and CDR2 (germline): MNHNY, SVGAGI (reference sequence). CDR3 size: 14 residues. The CDR3 DNA sequence: TGTGCCAGCAGTACACGGACCGCCGACGAGGGGCAGTACTTC. Protein product: CASSTRTADEGQYF.

This clone was counted a few times. The rearrangement uses TRBV6-6 and TRBJ2-3; TRBD2 agrees at 8 bases. The V gene end was trimmed by 5 bases and the J gene end by 5 bases; junction bases not matched to a gene: 12. This CDR3 has 16 residues. CDR1 and CDR2 from the germline V gene are MNHNY and SVGAGI (reference sequence). The DNA of the CDR3 is TGTGCCAGCAGTAACCCCGGGGGGGCCGGGAAAGATACGCAGTATTTT. It specifies CASSNPGGAGKDTQYF.

The chain has TRBV6-5 and TRBJ2-5, with TRBD1 identical over 8 bases. The CDR3 is made up of 14 amino acids. CDR1 is MNHEY and CDR2 is SVGAGI in the germline V gene. Trimming cost V 4 bases and J 4 bases; bases outside gene matches: 5. The CDR3 is CASSFPGGGETQYF. CDR3 bases: TGTGCCAGCAGTTTCCCAGGGGGCGGAGAGACCCAGTACTTC.

The V gene is TRBV10-3, the J gene TRBJ2-5; D not resolved. Trimming shortened V by 8 bases and J by 2 bases, and 3 bases separated the two germline ends. Germline CDR1 ENHRY, CDR2 SYGVKD. The CDR3 spans 10 residues. The CDR3 loop is CAIGQETQYF. The CDR3 nucleotides read TGTGCCATCGGACAAGAGACCCAGTACTTC.

This clone was seen a few times. The chain couples TRBV14 to TRBJ1-6; D remains unclear. Trimming pared 3 bases from V and 4 bases from J, leaving 10 bases between. The CDR3 loop spans 15 amino acids. Germline CDR1 is SGHDN and CDR2 is FVKESK. In DNA, the CDR3 is TGTGCCAGCAGCCACTCCGGGGTGTATAATTCACCCCTCCACTTT. This gives the protein CASSHSGVYNSPLHF.

The chain links TRBV7-8 to TRBJ2-1; TRBD1 is a possible D gene (5 bases). The CDR3 runs 15 residues. V was trimmed by 1 base and J by 4 bases, leaving 11 bases between them. Germline V lookup: CDR1 SGHVS, CDR2 FQNEAQ. CDR3 coding DNA: TGTGCCAGCAGCTTAGTCGTGACAGTATACAATGAGCAGTTCTTC. This gives the protein CASSLVVTVYNEQFF.

The rearrangement uses TRBV6-5 and TRBJ1-1; D might be TRBD1 (5 bases). The CDR3 is 14 amino acids. Germline V gives CDR1 MNHEY, CDR2 SVGAGI. With 5 bases removed from V and 0 bases from J, the gap between germline ends came to 10 bases. CDR3 protein: CASSKGILNTEAFF. As DNA, the CDR3 is TGTGCCAGCAGTAAGGGGATTTTGAACACTGAAGCTTTCTTT.

The chain recombines TRBV15 with TRBJ1-4; D perhaps matches TRBD1 (5 bases). V was pared by 0 bases and J by 8 bases, with 16 bases between. Germline loops: CDR1 LNHNV, CDR2 YYDKDF (reference sequence). This CDR3 contains 16 residues. The CDR3 here is CATSRDRGRGDEKLFF. The CDR3, as DNA: TGTGCCACCAGCAGAGATAGGGGTCGAGGTGACGAAAAACTGTTTTTT.